This T cell receptor beta chain was sequenced for a study of blood T cells in healthy people across ages (dated by TCRdb to between 2014 and 2017). The study in broad terms: Template switching captured roughly one uniquely barcoded TCR beta cDNA molecule per two T cells in model experiments. Using deep sequencing normalized with unique cDNA molecular identifiers, the study measured how TCR beta repertoire diversity changes with age. Four age groups were formed from the donors: young (average 16 years), middle-aged (less than 40), aged (about 68) and long-lived (around 80). To avoid experimental bias, donors of different ages were spread randomly across the sequencing lanes. For two donors (one aged 18 to 29 and one aged 80 or older), the study analyzed two additional independent replicas of 1 million unique cDNA reads from the same blood draw. Findings and caveats that apply to the study as a whole: The CMV infection status of donors was not known, potentially confounding age-related changes in expanded clonotypes. As age increased, observed TCR beta diversity per million T cells dropped in a roughly linear way, and a significant reduction was already evident by age roughly 36. Compared with the aged group, the long-lived group had more naive CD4+ T cells, fewer expanded clones and increased TCR diversity, a pattern suggesting age selection. Conclusive comparison of naive and antigen-experienced compartments was prevented by the profiling of bulk unsorted PBMCs. Total diversity estimates from one million sequenced T cells were considered lower bounds and underestimates. Observed TCR beta diversity correlated strongly with the percentage of naive T cells measured by flow cytometry.

Donors were 39 systemically healthy Caucasian individuals from Russia aged 6 to 90 years. Each donor gave around 9.9 milliliters of peripheral blood, collected into EDTA-treated Vacutainer tubes. Ficoll-Paque density-gradient centrifugation was used to isolate PBMCs, with at least 6.5 million obtained per sample. Total RNA was extracted from PBMCs with Trizol reagent, with at least 6 micrograms obtained per sample. For every donor, an aliquot of PBMCs went through flow cytometry to measure the percentages of naive CD45RAhigh/CD27high T cells. The method behind the library was 5' RACE. Sequencing relied on an Illumina HiSeq 2500. The second PCR ran for roughly 7 to 11 cycles and used a J-beta primer mix along with a sample-barcoded 5' primer. A unique molecular identifier was introduced onto each TCR beta cDNA molecule by a template-switch 5' adaptor carrying 12 random nucleotides. Each sample yielded at least 2.5 million CDR3-containing paired-end reads. First-strand cDNA was synthesized from all RNA with the Mint cDNA synthesis kit, primed by a TRBC-specific oligonucleotide. After uracil-DNA glycosylase treatment, a first 18-cycle PCR used universal primers M1SS and BC2_uni_R on all cDNA. The study's own analysis went as follows. For normalization, 1 million high-quality reads were randomly selected from each sample, with every read carrying a distinct molecular identifier. Instead of being binned into consensus sequences, reads with shared molecular identifiers were discarded. MiTCR, with a Q25 quality threshold and the strictest error-elimination algorithm, was used for CDR3 identification, clonotype clustering and error correction. Lower-bound total TCR beta diversity was estimated with a nonparametric unseen species model using Euler transformation. TCRdb's own reprocessing of the public reads used fastp at Q25 and MiXCR and kept productive beta chains. A single entry per CDR3 protein holds the most common genes and DNA from its merged rows. For this entry, the V and J calls and clone size follow TCRdb and not the study's own pipeline. The sample table holds about 1.4 million distinct CDR3 sequences, of which almost 60% were seen once. The ten largest make up more than 6% of the sample.

CDR1 and CDR2, looked up from the germline V gene, are SGDLS and YYNGEE. The cysteine opens and the phenylalanine closes a CDR3 of 12 amino acids. The sample holds a few counts of this clonotype. Its target antigen remains unknown. The DNA is omitted, as the CDR3 cannot be located on it reliably, and the CDR3 follows TCRdb's listing. The rearrangement joined TRBV9 to TRBJ2-1; TRBD2, the table's D call, lacks a check against the DNA. Sequencing was done on a sample of blood. The receptor was derived from a man aged 18 to 30 in good health. The encoded CDR3 is CASSVGGGSLFF.